This T cell receptor beta chain was sequenced in a study of cytomegalovirus exposure and HLA in healthy donors. Each of the donors was a healthy bone marrow donor. Concerning this clone itself: Its specificity is not known.

In the PCR, 60 Vbeta and 13 Jbeta primers were used. Sequenced by immunoSEQ multiplex PCR; TCRdb stores in-frame clones only, minus some. The sample has about 140,000 clones, 88% seen once. The CDR3 has 14 residues. The trim removed 3 bases at V and 5 bases at J, leaving 2 bases unmatched. The germline CDR1 and CDR2 sequences are SGHAT and FQNNGV. Study-level points and caveats: Indistinguishability led to the exclusion of some V segments, TRBV6-2 and TRBV6-3 included.

The material sequenced was PBMCs. The source is a woman aged 40 to 50 in good health and CMV-seronegative. The gene calls are TRBV11-2 and TRBJ1-1, with 11 nucleotides matching TRBD1. The CDR3 is CASSLGQGGTEAFF. The DNA for the CDR3 is TGTGCCAGCAGCTTGGGACAGGGGGGGACTGAAGCTTTCTTT.